This entry features one TCR beta chain sequence. Which antigen it targets is not known. Base-call qualities are not available, and no considerably larger clone is one nucleotide away. The data are from a study of control samples from healthy donors and cancer patients (dated by TCRdb to the early 2020s). The library was generated by the immunoSEQ multiplex PCR assay. The table comes from immuneACCESS by way of TCRdb, which keeps in-frame sequences with V and J called. Part of the clones is missing from these tables; in studies checked, under half for an unresolved V gene and the rest for unknown reasons. The sample table contains about 140,000 clones; only one count was recorded for around 85% of them. The ten largest clones capture roughly 9% of the sample. Trimming removed 6 bases from V and 6 bases from J, leaving 11 bases between the germline ends. The CDR3 numbers 12 residues from cysteine through phenylalanine. Of the read, only the CDR3 DNA is kept; its 36 bases are in frame from base 1. According to the germline V gene, CDR1 reads MNHEY and CDR2 reads SVGEGT.

The sample was blood. The TCR comes from a woman aged 25 to 39 in good health. The chain couples TRBV6-2 or TRBV6-3 to TRBJ1-2; the D gene cannot be named for sure. The nucleotides are TGTGCCAGCAGCACCGGGTTCCATGGCTACACCTTC. Translated, it reads CASSTGFHGYTF.